The source of this TCR beta chain is a study of OX40 agonist ivuxolimab in advanced cancers. This table comes from immunoSEQ multiplex PCR, and its TCRdb copy is limited to in-frame clones, with some not included. The sample contains about 40,000 clones, around 90% of which appear only once. This receptor was taken from an adult with an advanced solid tumor such as melanoma, head and neck, liver or kidney cancer. The input for sequencing was CD4+ or CD8+ T cells sorted from blood, taken in a trial of the OX40 agonist ivuxolimab.

CDR3 sequence: CASTTHLRDRGSFGELFF. DNA for the CDR3: TGTGCCAGCACCACTCACTTGAGGGACAGGGGTAGTTTCGGGGAGCTGTTTTTT. The chain joins TRBV27 to TRBJ2-2; 10 nucleotides match TRBD1. The V segment lost 7 bases and the J segment 7 bases; nucleotides outside the gene matches: 18. The CDR3 loop spans 18 amino acids. Germline V gene data show CDR1 as MNHEY and CDR2 as SMNVEV (reference sequence).